What follows are 28 T cell receptor beta chains derived from one specimen sequenced in a study of T-cell reconstitution after alpha-beta-depleted transplantation in children. Preparation of the TCRbeta library was carried out with unique molecular identifiers. MiXCR, applied by TCRdb to the PCR reads, yields one record per CDR3 protein. This sample has roughly 300,000 distinct CDR3 sequences; roughly 12% occur once, and the top ten carry about a quarter. Sequences were derived from peripheral blood, sampled 180 days after TCRalphabeta/CD19-depleted stem cell transplant. Receptors were obtained from a male patient under 10 years old who had a stem cell transplant for chronic granulomatous disease, so the T cells may come from the graft donor.

This clonotype was seen many times. The V call is TRBV5-6, the J call TRBJ1-2, with 7 bases that match TRBD1. Germline trimming cut 0 bases from V and 0 bases from J; bases unmatched to any gene: 5. The CDR3 has 16 amino acids. Germline V CDR1 and CDR2: SGHDT, YYEEEE. CDR3 protein: CASSLAMTGTNYGYTF. CDR3 DNA sequence: TGTGCCAGCAGCTTGGCGATGACAGGGACTAACTATGGCTACACCTTC.

At least ten counts were recorded for this clonotype. This chain joins TRBV4-3 and TRBJ2-3; 9 bases line up with TRBD1. The CDR3 totals 13 residues. Germline V lookup: CDR1 LGHNA, CDR2 YSLEER. V shed 3 bases, J shed 9 bases, and the junction held 4 bases outside the gene matches. CDR3 DNA: TGCGCCAGCAGCCAGACACAGGGGGCAACGCAGTATTTT. Its protein product is CASSQTQGATQYF.

This clonotype was picked up many times. The chain couples TRBV7-8 to TRBJ2-2, with 8 positions matching TRBD2. Germline-derived CDR1 and CDR2 are SGHVS and FQNEAQ. Trimming took 1 base from V and 2 from J; bases not matched to a gene: 3. The CDR3 is made up of 16 amino acids. The CDR3 loop reads CASSLGRGGNTGELFF. The CDR3 DNA reads TGTGCCAGCAGCTTAGGCCGGGGGGGTAACACCGGGGAGCTGTTTTTT.

As DNA, the CDR3 is TGCGCCAGCAGCCGGATCCCAGGGAGCGGGGAGCTGTTTTTT. Translating it yields CASSRIPGSGELFF. J is TRBJ2-2 and V is TRBV5-1; D possibly uses TRBD1 or TRBD2 (5 bases each). The CDR3 totals 14 residues. Per the germline V gene, CDR1 is SGHRS and CDR2 is YFSETQ. Trimming removed 4 bases at V and 7 bases at J, with 14 bases between. Using reference TRBV5-1 and TRBJ2-2 for the parts outside the CDR3, the full variable domain is KAGVTQTPRYLIKTRGQQVTLSCSPISGHRSVSWYQQTPGQGLQFLFEYFSETQRNKGNFPGRFSGRQFSNSRSEMNVSTLELGDSALYLCASSRIPGSGELFFGEGSRLTVL.

This clonotype appeared many times. The chain carries TRBV7-8 and TRBJ1-4; 10 positions match TRBD1. Germline V gene lookup returns CDR1 SGHVS and CDR2 FQNEAQ. The V gene end was trimmed by 5 bases and the J gene end by 7 bases; junction bases not matched to a gene: 4. There are 14 residues in the CDR3. CDR3 sequence reads: CASSPGTGAEKLFF. The DNA of the CDR3 is TGTGCCAGCAGCCCCGGGACAGGGGCTGAAAAACTGTTTTTT. Combining the CDR3 with reference TRBV7-8 and TRBJ1-4 gives the whole variable domain GAGVSQSPRYKVAKRGQDVALRCDPISGHVSLFWYQQALGQGPEFLTYFQNEAQLDKSGLPSDRFFAERPEGSVSTLKIQRTQQEDSAVYLCASSPGTGAEKLFFGSGTQLSVL.

In its sample, this clonotype was seen many times. This chain joins TRBV11-2 and TRBJ2-7; D uncertain. This CDR3 is 18 amino acids long. Trimming left V 1 base short and J 2 bases short, with 21 bases between. The germline V gene encodes CDR1 SGHAT and CDR2 FQNNGV. The CDR3 DNA follows: TGTGCCAGCAGCTTAGTCCCAGGAGTAATAATAGGAACCTACGAGCAGTACTTC. This translates into CASSLVPGVIIGTYEQYF. The variable domain in full, with the rest retrieved from reference TRBV11-2 and TRBJ2-7, is EAGVAQSPRYKIIEKRQSVAFWCNPISGHATLYWYQQILGQGPKLLIQFQNNGVVDDSQLPKDRFSAERLKGVDSTLKIQPAKLEDSAVYLCASSLVPGVIIGTYEQYFGPGTRLTVT.

There are a few counts of this clonotype. The V and J genes are TRBV12-3 or TRBV12-4 and TRBJ2-5, with 10 bases fitting TRBD2. The V and J ends lost 2 bases and 2 bases, in that order; junction bases with no gene match: 14. This CDR3 region has 19 residues. CDR3 nucleotides: TGTGCCAGCAGTTTAAATCTCTCACCCGGGACTAGCGAACAAGAGACCCAGTACTTC. Translated: CASSLNLSPGTSEQETQYF.

The chain joins TRBV5-5 to TRBJ1-1; D not certain. Between the trimmed V and J ends, which lost 1 base and 3 bases, there was a span of 13 bases. The germline V gene encodes CDR1 SGHKS and CDR2 YYEKEE (reference sequence). This CDR3 spans 15 amino acids. The CDR3 loop is CASSLWGGKDTEAFF. The DNA for the CDR3 is TGTGCCAGCAGCTTGTGGGGAGGGAAGGACACTGAAGCTTTCTTT. Combining the CDR3 with reference TRBV5-5 and TRBJ1-1 gives the whole variable domain DAGVTQSPTHLIKTRGQQVTLRCSPISGHKSVSWYQQVLGQGPQFIFQYYEKEERGRGNFPDRFSARQFPNYSSELNVNALLLGDSALYLCASSLWGGKDTEAFFGQGTRLTVV.

About this clonotype: This could be a read error, since a much larger clone is one nucleotide away. The chain uses TRBV29-1 and TRBJ2-2; D perhaps matches TRBD2 (6 bases). Germline loops: CDR1 SQVTM, CDR2 ANQGSEA. This CDR3 spans 13 amino acids. The DNA of the CDR3 is TGCAGTTTTCGGGGCAGGGCTGGCGGGGATCTGTTTTTT. This encodes CSFRGRAGGDLFF.

This clonotype was picked up many times. At one end, the junction sequence differs from germline, possibly due to a read error. The V call is TRBV7-2, the J call TRBJ2-3; 8 positions match TRBD2. In germline, CDR1 is SGHTA, CDR2 FQGNSA. CDR3 size: 14 residues. Here the CDR3 reads CASSLAPTGGSTHF. The CDR3 DNA follows: TGTGCCAGCAGCTTAGCCCCGACGGGAGGGAGTACGCATTTT.

This clonotype was seen at least ten times. The V gene is TRBV5-1, the J gene TRBJ2-6; D gene uncertain. V was trimmed by 2 bases and J by 4 bases, leaving 13 bases between them. Germline V gene data show CDR1 as SGHRS and CDR2 as YFSETQ. The CDR3 is 16 residues long. The CDR3 region has the DNA TGCGCCAGCAGCTTAGCTAAAAGCTCGGGGGCCAACGTCCTGACTTTC. As protein: CASSLAKSSGANVLTF.

This clonotype has at least ten counts. The rearrangement uses TRBV20-1 and TRBJ1-4; D is unclear. The V end was cut by 6 bases, the J end by 5 bases, with 10 bases between. In germline, CDR1 is DFQATT, CDR2 SNEGSKA (reference sequence). The CDR3 length is 12 residues. This chain's CDR3 is CSAADGNEKLFF. In DNA form, the CDR3 reads TGCAGTGCGGCGGACGGGAATGAAAAACTGTTTTTT.

This clonotype was seen ten or more times. The rearrangement joins TRBV24-1 to TRBJ2-5; TRBD1 matches at 7 bases. From germline, CDR1 is KGHDR and CDR2 SFDVKD. This CDR3 comprises 16 residues. V lost 3 bases and J lost 2; bases outside the gene matches: 8. The CDR3 loop is CATSDRQGVGQETQYF. The CDR3 bases are TGTGCCACCAGTGATCGACAGGGAGTTGGGCAAGAGACCCAGTACTTC.

This clonotype was counted at least ten times. The chain carries TRBV28 and TRBJ2-7; D might be TRBD1 (7 bases). CDR1 is MDHEN and CDR2 is SYDVKM in the germline V gene. Trimming took 9 bases from V and 2 from J, leaving 20 bases between them. CDR3 length: 15 amino acids. CDR3 in amino acids: CASTNPPRGAYEQYF. The DNA for the CDR3 is TGTGCCAGTACCAACCCCCCCAGGGGGGCCTACGAGCAGTACTTC.

V gene TRBV5-6 combines with J gene TRBJ2-1; D is perhaps TRBD1 or TRBD2 (5 bases each). CDR1 and CDR2 from the germline V gene are SGHDT and YYEEEE. V was clipped by 8 bases and J by 0 bases, with 24 bases between them. The CDR3 sequence is 18 residues long. The CDR3 DNA is TGTGCCAGGGGCCCCGGGGCAAATCCGTTACTCTCCTACAATGAGCAGTTCTTC. Translating it yields CARGPGANPLLSYNEQFF.

Comments on this clonotype: Since a much larger clone is just one base distant, this may be a read error. Lacking the conserved final phenylalanine or tryptophan, this CDR3 likely reflects a read error. This chain links TRBV6-5 with TRBJ1-6; D remains ambiguous. The germline CDR1 and CDR2 sequences are MNHEY and SVGAGI. The germline V and J ends were trimmed by 2 bases and 8 bases, with 13 bases remaining between them. The CDR3 consists of 15 residues. The CDR3 here is CASSYGQMRDSPLHY. CDR3 nucleotides: TGTGCCAGCAGTTACGGGCAGATGCGGGATTCACCCCTCCACTAT.

Details on this clonotype: Just one base apart from a much larger clone, this may be a read error. The conserved phenylalanine or tryptophan is not found at the CDR3 terminus, so this likely reflects a read error. The chain joins TRBV7-6 to TRBJ2-1; 7 bases fit TRBD1. With 2 bases clipped from V and 6 bases from J, the junction kept 7 bases outside the gene matches. The CDR3 is 15 amino acids. Germline V CDR1 and CDR2: SGHVS, FNYEAQ. The CDR3 DNA reads TGTGCCAGCAGCTTACGGACAGGCGTACTCAATGAGCAGTTCTTG. Protein: CASSLRTGVLNEQFL.

At least ten counts were recorded for this clonotype. The V gene is TRBV5-1, the J gene TRBJ2-2; 7 nucleotides line up with TRBD1. V was clipped by 4 bases and J by 7 bases; unmatched bases: 4. This CDR3 comprises 13 residues. Germline CDR1 SGHRS, CDR2 YFSETQ. The CDR3 region has the DNA TGCGCCAGCAGCACAGACAGGGTCGGGGAGCTGTTTTTT. Encoded protein: CASSTDRVGELFF.

This clonotype was counted at least ten times. V usage is TRBV20-1 and J usage is TRBJ2-7, with D perhaps being TRBD1 or TRBD2 (5 bases each). Trimming took 7 bases from V and 3 from J, leaving 16 bases between them. From germline, CDR1 is DFQATT and CDR2 SNEGSKA (reference sequence). CDR3 size: 13 residues. CDR3 loop: CSGGTQPNYEQYF. In DNA, the CDR3 is TGCAGTGGGGGGACCCAGCCCAACTACGAGCAGTACTTC.

The genes are TRBV18 and TRBJ2-5; D is unclear. The germline CDR1 and CDR2 sequences are KGHSH and LQKENI. This CDR3 contains 15 residues. The V gene lost 2 bases and the J gene lost 2 bases, with 12 bases spanning the gap. The CDR3 sequence is CASSPTVYPQETQYF. CDR3 in DNA: TGTGCCAGCTCACCAACAGTGTACCCGCAAGAGACCCAGTACTTC. The full variable domain, with the rest looked up from reference TRBV18 and TRBJ2-5, is NAGVMQNPRHLVRRRGQEARLRCSPMKGHSHVYWYRQLPEEGLKFMVYLQKENIIDESGMPKERFSAEFPKEGPSILRIQQVVRGDSAAYFCASSPTVYPQETQYFGPGTRLLVL.

At least ten counts were recorded for this clonotype. The gene calls are TRBV6-1 and TRBJ2-5; the match to TRBD2 covers 14 bases. Looked up from germline, CDR1 is MNHNS and CDR2 is SASEGT. Losses at the gene ends were 7 bases for V and 5 bases for J; bases not matched to a gene: 6. This CDR3 comprises 15 residues. The CDR3 region has the DNA TGTGCCAGCACCCCCCGGACTAGCGGGAGGGAGACCCAGTACTTC. It codes for CASTPRTSGRETQYF.

Ten or more counts support this clonotype. The chain combines TRBV21-1 with TRBJ2-7; the table names TRBD2, a call not compared with the DNA. TRBV21-1 represents a pseudogene. The CDR3 is 14 residues long. In DNA form, the CDR3 reads TGTGCCAGCAGTGTTGCGGGAGAGAACTACGAGCAGTACTTC. Amino acid sequence: CASSVAGENYEQYF.

This clonotype has a count of ten or more. The chain carries TRBV11-3 and TRBJ2-1; 9 bases agree with TRBD1. Germline CDR1 reads SGHNT; CDR2 reads YENEEA. Trimming took 1 base from V and 0 from J; bases not matched to a gene: 10. CDR3 length: 19 residues. The CDR3: CASSLVRGQGGSSYNEQFF. CDR3 nucleotides: TGTGCCAGCAGCTTAGTACGGGGACAGGGAGGAAGCTCCTACAATGAGCAGTTCTTC.

This clonotype turned up a few times. This chain joins TRBV18 and TRBJ2-7; a weak D match, TRBD2 (6 bases). Germline CDR1 KGHSH, CDR2 LQKENI. This CDR3 comprises 15 residues. V lost 6 bases and J lost 0, with 15 bases in between. DNA for the CDR3: TGTGCCAGCTCGCCCCTAGCGTCCTCCTCCTACGAGCAGTACTTC. Protein product: CASSPLASSSYEQYF. Based on the CDR3 plus reference TRBV18 and TRBJ2-7, the full variable domain is NAGVMQNPRHLVRRRGQEARLRCSPMKGHSHVYWYRQLPEEGLKFMVYLQKENIIDESGMPKERFSAEFPKEGPSILRIQQVVRGDSAAYFCASSPLASSSYEQYFGPGTRLTVT.

This clonotype came up many times. The gene calls are TRBV7-2 and TRBJ2-5, with D perhaps matching TRBD1 (6 bases). CDR1 SGHTA and CDR2 FQGNSA come from the germline V gene. The CDR3 totals 15 residues. V was shortened by 5 bases and J by 2 bases, with 15 bases between the two germline ends. CDR3: CASSPGGSKQETQYF. The CDR3 DNA reads as TGTGCCAGCAGCCCTGGGGGCAGCAAGCAAGAGACCCAGTACTTC.

CDR3 amino acids: CAISEGFMAGGSRDIQYF. CDR3 nucleotides: TGTGCCATCAGTGAGGGTTTTATGGCGGGAGGGTCTAGAGACATTCAGTACTTC. V and J are TRBV10-3 and TRBJ2-4, with 9 bases lining up with TRBD2. Germline V gene lookup returns CDR1 ENHRY and CDR2 SYGVKD. This CDR3 region has 18 residues. Losses at the gene ends were 2 bases for V and 8 bases for J; bases not matched to a gene: 16.

This clonotype showed up many times. The chain is built from TRBV5-1 and TRBJ1-1, with 8 bases identical to TRBD1. Looked up from germline, CDR1 is SGHRS and CDR2 is YFSETQ. V shed 4 bases, J shed 4 bases, and the junction held 6 bases outside the gene matches. This CDR3 has 14 residues. CDR3 DNA sequence: TGCGCCAGCAGCATCCAGGGGGCAAGCACTGAAGCTTTCTTT. It encodes CASSIQGASTEAFF.

This clonotype came up many times. The rearrangement links TRBV12-3 or TRBV12-4 to TRBJ2-5, with 11 bases identical to TRBD2. J gave up 4 bases and V 6 bases, and 1 base lay outside the gene matches. The CDR3 totals 13 residues. The CDR3 nucleotides read TGTGCCAGCAGGCTAGCGGGGGGAGAGACCCAGTACTTC. It codes for CASRLAGGETQYF.